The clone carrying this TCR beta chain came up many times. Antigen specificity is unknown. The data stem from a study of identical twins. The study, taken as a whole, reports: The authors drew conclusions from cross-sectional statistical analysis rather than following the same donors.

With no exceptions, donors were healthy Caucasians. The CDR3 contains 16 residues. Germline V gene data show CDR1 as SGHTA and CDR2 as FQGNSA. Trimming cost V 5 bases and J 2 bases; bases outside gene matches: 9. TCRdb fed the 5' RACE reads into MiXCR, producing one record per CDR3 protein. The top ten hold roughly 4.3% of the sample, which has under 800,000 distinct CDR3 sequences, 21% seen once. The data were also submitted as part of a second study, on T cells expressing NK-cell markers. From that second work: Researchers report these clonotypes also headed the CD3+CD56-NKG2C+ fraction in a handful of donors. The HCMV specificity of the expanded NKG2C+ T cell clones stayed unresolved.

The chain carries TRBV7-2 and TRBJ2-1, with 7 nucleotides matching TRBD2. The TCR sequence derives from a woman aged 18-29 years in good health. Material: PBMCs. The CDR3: CASSVSVAGAYNEQFF. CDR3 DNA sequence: TGTGCCAGCAGCGTCTCGGTAGCGGGTGCCTACAATGAGCAGTTCTTC.